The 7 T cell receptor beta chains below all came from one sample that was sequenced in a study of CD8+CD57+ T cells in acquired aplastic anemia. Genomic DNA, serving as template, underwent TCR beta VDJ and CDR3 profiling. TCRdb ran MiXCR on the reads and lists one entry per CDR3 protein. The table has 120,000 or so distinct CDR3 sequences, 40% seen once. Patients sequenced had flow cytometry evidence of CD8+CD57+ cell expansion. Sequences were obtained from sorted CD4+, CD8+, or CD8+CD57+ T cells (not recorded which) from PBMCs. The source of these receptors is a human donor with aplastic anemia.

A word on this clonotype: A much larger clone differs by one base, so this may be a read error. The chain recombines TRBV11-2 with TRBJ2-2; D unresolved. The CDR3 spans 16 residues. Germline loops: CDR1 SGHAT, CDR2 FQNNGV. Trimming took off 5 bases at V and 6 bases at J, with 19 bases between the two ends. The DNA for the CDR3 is TGTGCCAGCAGCCAACTGGCTTTATCGGGTCCCGGGGAGCTGTTTTTT. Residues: CASSQLALSGPGELFF.

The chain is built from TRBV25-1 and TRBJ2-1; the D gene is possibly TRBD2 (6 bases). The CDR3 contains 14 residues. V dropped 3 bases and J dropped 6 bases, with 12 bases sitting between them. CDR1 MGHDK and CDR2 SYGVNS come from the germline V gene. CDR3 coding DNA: TGTGCCAGCAGTGAGCTAAAGGGACTCAATGAGCAGTTCTTC. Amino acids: CASSELKGLNEQFF.

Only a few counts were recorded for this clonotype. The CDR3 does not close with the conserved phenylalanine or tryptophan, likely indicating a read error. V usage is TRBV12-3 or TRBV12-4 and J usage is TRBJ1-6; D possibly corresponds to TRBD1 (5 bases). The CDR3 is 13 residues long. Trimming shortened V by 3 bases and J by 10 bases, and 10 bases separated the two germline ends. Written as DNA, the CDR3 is TGTGCCAGCAGTTTGGGGGGGGAATCACCCCTCCACCTT. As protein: CASSLGGESPLHL.

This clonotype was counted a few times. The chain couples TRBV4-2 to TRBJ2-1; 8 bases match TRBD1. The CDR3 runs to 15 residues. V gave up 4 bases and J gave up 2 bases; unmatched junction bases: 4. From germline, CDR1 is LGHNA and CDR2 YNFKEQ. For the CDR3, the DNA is TGTGCCAGCAGCCCACAGGGGGGCACCTACAATGAGCAGTTCTTC. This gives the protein CASSPQGGTYNEQFF.

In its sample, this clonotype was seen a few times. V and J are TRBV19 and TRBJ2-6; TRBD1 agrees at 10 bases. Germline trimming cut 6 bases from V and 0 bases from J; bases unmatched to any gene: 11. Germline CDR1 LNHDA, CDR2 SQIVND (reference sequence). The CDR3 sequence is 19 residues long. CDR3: CASSPTGTGALSGANVLTF. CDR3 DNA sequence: TGTGCCAGTAGCCCTACCGGGACAGGGGCCCTCTCTGGGGCCAACGTCCTGACTTTC.

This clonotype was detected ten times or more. The CDR3 loop reads CASKTRGAGANVLTF. The CDR3 DNA follows: TGTGCCAGCAAGACAAGGGGAGCGGGGGCCAACGTCCTGACTTTC. The V and J genes are TRBV5-6 and TRBJ2-6, with D possibly called TRBD1 or TRBD2 (5 bases each). Germline V lookup: CDR1 SGHDT, CDR2 YYEEEE. V was trimmed by 6 bases and J by 4 bases, leaving 14 bases between them. The CDR3 loop spans 15 amino acids.

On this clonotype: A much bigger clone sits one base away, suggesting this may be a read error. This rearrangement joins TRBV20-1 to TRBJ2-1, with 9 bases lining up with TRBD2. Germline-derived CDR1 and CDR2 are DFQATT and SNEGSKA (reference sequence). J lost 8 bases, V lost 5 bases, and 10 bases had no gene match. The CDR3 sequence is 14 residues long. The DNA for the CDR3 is TGCAGTGCTTATGGCGGGGGGGCCGGCCATGAGCAGTTCTTC. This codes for CSAYGGGAGHEQFF.